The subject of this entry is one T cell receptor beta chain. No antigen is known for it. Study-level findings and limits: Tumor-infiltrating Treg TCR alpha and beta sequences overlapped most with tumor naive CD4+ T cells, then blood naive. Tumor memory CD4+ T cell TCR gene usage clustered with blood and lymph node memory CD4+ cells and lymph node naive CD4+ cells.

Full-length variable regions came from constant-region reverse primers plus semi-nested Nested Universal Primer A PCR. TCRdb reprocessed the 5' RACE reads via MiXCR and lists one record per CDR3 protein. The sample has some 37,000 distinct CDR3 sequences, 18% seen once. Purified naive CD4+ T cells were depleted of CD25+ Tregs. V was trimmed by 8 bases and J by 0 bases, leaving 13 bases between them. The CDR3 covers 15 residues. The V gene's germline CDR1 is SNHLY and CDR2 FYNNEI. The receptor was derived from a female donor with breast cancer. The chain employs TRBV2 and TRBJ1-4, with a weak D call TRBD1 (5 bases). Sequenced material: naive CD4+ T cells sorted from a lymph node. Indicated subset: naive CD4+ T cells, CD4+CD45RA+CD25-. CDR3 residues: CASAGTHATNEKLFF. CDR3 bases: TGTGCCAGCGCTGGGACCCATGCAACTAATGAAAAACTGTTTTTT. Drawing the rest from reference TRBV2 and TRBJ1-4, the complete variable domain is EPEVTQTPSHQVTQMGQEVILRCVPISNHLYFYWYRQILGQKVEFLVSFYNNEISEKSEIFDDQFSVERPDGSNFTLKIRSTKLEDSAMYFCASAGTHATNEKLFFGSGTQLSVL.